The entry below gives a single T cell receptor (beta chain) sequence along with its context. These data are taken from a study of OX40 agonist ivuxolimab in advanced cancers. Study at large: An anti-OX40 (CD134) antibody with agonistic activity, ivuxolimab, was administered to patients. Enrollees could have had prior anti-PD-1, anti-PD-L1 or anti-CTLA-4 therapy, which approximately 40% had received.

Measured with immunoSEQ multiplex PCR; TCRdb has only the in-frame clones, and not every one. Here the sample spans fewer than 65,000 clones, 65% to 85% being singletons. Patients were ruled out by autoimmune disease history or systemic immunosuppression. The material sequenced was CD4+ or CD8+ T cells sorted from blood, taken in a trial of the OX40 agonist ivuxolimab. The TCR was taken from an adult with an advanced solid tumor such as melanoma, head and neck, liver or kidney cancer.

The CDR3 nucleotides read TGTGCCAGCAGTGAATTAAGGCTAGCGGGAGTTGTCGGGGAGCTGTTTTTT. Translating gives CASSELRLAGVVGELFF. The chain joins TRBV2 to TRBJ2-2; TRBD2 aligns across 10 bases. V shed 2 bases, J shed 7 bases, and the junction held 10 bases outside the gene matches. The CDR3 extends over 17 amino acids. Germline V CDR1 and CDR2: SNHLY, FYNNEI.